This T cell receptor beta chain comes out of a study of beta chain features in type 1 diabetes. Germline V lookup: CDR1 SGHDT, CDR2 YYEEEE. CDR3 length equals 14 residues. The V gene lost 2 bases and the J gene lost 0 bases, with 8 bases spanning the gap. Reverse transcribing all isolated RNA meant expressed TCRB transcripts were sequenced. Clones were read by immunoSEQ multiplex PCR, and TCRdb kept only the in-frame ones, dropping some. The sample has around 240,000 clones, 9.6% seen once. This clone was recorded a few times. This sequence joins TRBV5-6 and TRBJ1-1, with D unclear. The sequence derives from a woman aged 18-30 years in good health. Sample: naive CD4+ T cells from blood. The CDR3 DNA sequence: TGTGCCAGCAGCTTACTGCGGCTGAACACTGAAGCTTTCTTT. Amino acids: CASSLLRLNTEAFF.